The source of this T cell receptor beta chain is a study of CD4 T cells in relation to SARS-CoV-2 and coronaviruses. As for the study in general: After roughly ten days of antigen culture, PBMC TCR beta CDR3s were sequenced. Negative control cultures got HIV-1 Nef peptides or no peptide.

Note on this clone: Its antigen is still unknown.

Only in-frame clones appear in the TCRdb table, and some are missing; sequencing was by immunoSEQ multiplex PCR. Altogether over 10,000 clones are present, around 80% being singletons, with the ten largest covering over 10%. General study results and limits: SARS-CoV-2-driven expansion was significantly weaker in crossreactive than monoreactive clones.

Before the COVID-19 pandemic, during about 2010-2019, CD4+ T cells were taken from unexposed donors. CD4+ T cells were isolated from the cells after 10 days of culture. PBMCs were plated at roughly 2.1 million per well in IL-2-containing medium. The clonotype originates from a human donor in good health. The sequenced sample consisted of CD4+ T cells from PBMCs, cultured in vitro.

CDR3 sequence reads: CASSELSGENTGELFF. DNA of the CDR3: TGTGCCAGCAGTGAACTTAGCGGGGAGAACACCGGGGAGCTGTTTTTT. The rearrangement uses TRBV2 and TRBJ2-2, with 8 bases lining up with TRBD2. Trimming cost V 2 bases and J 1 base; bases outside gene matches: 3. Germline assignment: CDR1 SNHLY and CDR2 FYNNEI. This CDR3 contains 16 residues.